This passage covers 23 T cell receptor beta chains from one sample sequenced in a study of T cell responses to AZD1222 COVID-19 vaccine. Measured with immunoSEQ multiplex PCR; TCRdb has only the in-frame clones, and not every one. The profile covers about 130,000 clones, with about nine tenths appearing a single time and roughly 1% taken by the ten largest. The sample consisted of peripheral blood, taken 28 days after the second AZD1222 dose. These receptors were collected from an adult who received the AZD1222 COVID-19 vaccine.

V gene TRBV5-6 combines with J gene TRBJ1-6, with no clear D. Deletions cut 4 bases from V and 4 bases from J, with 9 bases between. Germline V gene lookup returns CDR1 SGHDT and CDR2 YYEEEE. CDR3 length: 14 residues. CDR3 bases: TGTGCCAGCAGCCGGGAGCCTTATAATTCACCCCTCCACTTT. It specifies CASSREPYNSPLHF.

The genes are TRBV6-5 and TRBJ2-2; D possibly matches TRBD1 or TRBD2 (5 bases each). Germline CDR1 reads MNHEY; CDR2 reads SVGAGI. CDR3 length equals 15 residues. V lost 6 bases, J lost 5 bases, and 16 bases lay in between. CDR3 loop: CASSWDGPGTGELFF. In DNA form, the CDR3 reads TGTGCCAGCAGCTGGGACGGCCCGGGGACCGGGGAGCTGTTTTTT.

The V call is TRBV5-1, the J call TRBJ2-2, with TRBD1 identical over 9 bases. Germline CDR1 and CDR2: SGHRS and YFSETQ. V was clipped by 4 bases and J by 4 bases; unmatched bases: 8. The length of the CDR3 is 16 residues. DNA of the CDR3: TGCGCCAGCAGCGGAGCCGGGACAGGGATCACCGGGGAGCTGTTTTTT. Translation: CASSGAGTGITGELFF. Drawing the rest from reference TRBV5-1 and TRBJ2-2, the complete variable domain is KAGVTQTPRYLIKTRGQQVTLSCSPISGHRSVSWYQQTPGQGLQFLFEYFSETQRNKGNFPGRFSGRQFSNSRSEMNVSTLELGDSALYLCASSGAGTGITGELFFGEGSRLTVL.

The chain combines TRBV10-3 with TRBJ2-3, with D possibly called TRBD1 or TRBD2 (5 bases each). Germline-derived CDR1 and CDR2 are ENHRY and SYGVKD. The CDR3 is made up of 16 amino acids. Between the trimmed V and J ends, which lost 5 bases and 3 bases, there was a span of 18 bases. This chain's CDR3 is CAISSSRDPVTDTQYF. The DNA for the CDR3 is TGTGCCATCAGTTCTTCCCGGGACCCGGTGACAGATACGCAGTATTTT.

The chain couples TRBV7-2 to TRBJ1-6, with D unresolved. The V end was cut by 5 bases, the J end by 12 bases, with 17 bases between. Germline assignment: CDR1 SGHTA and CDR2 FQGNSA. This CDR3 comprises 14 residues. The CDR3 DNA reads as TGTGCCAGCAGCGAAATTAACCCGGGGTTACCCCTCCACTTT. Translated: CASSEINPGLPLHF.

The CDR3 DNA reads TGTGCCAGCAGCTTCAGACAGGGGGCGGCTGAAGCTTTCTTT. Translated, it gives CASSFRQGAAEAFF. The rearrangement uses TRBV7-2 and TRBJ1-1; 10 bases align to TRBD1. Trimming cost V 3 bases and J 6 bases; bases outside gene matches: 4. Germline CDR1 and CDR2: SGHTA and FQGNSA. The CDR3 sequence is 14 residues long.

For the CDR3, the DNA is TGCGCCAGCAGCTTGGCGACGGGGACGAACACTGAAGCTTTCTTT. It is translated as CASSLATGTNTEAFF. The V and J genes are TRBV5-1 and TRBJ1-1; the D gene is possibly TRBD1 (5 bases). The length of the CDR3 is 15 residues. The V gene's germline CDR1 is SGHRS and CDR2 YFSETQ. Trimming pared 0 bases from V and 1 base from J, leaving 10 bases between.

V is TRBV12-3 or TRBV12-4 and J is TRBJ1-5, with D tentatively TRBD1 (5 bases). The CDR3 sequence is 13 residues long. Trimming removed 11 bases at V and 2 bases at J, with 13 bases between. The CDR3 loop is CASQGGGNQPQHF. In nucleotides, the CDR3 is TGTGCCTCGCAGGGTGGGGGCAATCAGCCCCAGCATTTT.

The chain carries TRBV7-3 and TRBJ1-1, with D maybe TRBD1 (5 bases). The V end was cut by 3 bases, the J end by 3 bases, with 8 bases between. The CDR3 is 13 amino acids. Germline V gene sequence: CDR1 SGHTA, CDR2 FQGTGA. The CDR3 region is CASSFTGDTEAFF. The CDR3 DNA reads TGTGCCAGCAGCTTTACAGGCGACACTGAAGCTTTCTTT.

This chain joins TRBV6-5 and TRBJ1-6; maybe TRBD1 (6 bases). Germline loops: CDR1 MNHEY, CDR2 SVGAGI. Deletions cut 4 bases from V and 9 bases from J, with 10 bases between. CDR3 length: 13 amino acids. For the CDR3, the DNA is TGTGCCAGCAGTTTGGGGGGCTTTTCACCCCTCCACTTT. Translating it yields CASSLGGFSPLHF.

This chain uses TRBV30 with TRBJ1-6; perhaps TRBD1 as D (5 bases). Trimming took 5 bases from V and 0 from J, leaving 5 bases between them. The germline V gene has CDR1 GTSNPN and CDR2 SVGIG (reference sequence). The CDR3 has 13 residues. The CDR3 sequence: CAWGASYNSPLHF. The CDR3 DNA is TGTGCCTGGGGGGCCTCCTATAATTCACCCCTCCACTTT.

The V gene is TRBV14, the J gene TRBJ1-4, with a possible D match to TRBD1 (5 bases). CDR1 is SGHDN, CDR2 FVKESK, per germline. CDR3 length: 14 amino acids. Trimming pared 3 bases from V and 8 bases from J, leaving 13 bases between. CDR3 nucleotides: TGTGCCAGCAGCCAGGGCAGGGTCGGAGAAAAACTGTTTTTT. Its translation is CASSQGRVGEKLFF.

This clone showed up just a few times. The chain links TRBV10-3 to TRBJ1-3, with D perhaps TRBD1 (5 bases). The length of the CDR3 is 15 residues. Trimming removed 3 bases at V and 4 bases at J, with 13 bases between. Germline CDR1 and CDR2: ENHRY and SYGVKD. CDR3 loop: CAISDLGVRGNTIYF. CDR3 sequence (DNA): TGTGCCATCAGTGATCTAGGGGTGAGAGGAAACACCATATATTTT.

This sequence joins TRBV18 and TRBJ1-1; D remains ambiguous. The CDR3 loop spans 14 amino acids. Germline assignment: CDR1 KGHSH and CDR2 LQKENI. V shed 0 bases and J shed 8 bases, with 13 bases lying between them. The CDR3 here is CASSPPGSASEAFF. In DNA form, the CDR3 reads TGTGCCAGCTCACCACCGGGCTCGGCATCAGAAGCTTTCTTT. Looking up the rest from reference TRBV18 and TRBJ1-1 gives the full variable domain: NAGVMQNPRHLVRRRGQEARLRCSPMKGHSHVYWYRQLPEEGLKFMVYLQKENIIDESGMPKERFSAEFPKEGPSILRIQQVVRGDSAAYFCASSPPGSASEAFFGQGTRLTVV.

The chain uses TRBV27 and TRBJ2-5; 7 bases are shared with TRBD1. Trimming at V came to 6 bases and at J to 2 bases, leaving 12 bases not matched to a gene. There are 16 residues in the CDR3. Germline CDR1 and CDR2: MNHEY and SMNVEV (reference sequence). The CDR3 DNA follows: TGTGCCAGCAGCTCCAGCACCCGACAGGGACAAGAGACCCAGTACTTC. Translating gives CASSSSTRQGQETQYF.

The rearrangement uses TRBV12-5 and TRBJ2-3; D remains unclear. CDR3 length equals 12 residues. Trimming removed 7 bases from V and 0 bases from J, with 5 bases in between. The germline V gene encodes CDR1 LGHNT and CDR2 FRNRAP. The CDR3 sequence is CASDLSTDTQYF. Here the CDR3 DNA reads TGTGCTAGTGACCTAAGCACAGATACGCAGTATTTT.

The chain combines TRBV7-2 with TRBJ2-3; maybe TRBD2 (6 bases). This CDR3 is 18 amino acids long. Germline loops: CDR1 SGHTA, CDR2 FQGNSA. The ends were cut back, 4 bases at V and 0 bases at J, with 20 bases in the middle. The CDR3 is CASSSTLGTLPSTDTQYF. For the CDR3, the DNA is TGTGCCAGCAGCTCCACCCTGGGGACTTTGCCTAGCACAGATACGCAGTATTTT.

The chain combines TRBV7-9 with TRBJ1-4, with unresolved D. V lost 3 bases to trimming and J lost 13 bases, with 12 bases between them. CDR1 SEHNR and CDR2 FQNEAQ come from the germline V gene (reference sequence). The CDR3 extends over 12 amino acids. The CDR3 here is CASSFLAASLFF. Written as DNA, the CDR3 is TGTGCCAGCAGCTTTCTCGCTGCCTCACTGTTTTTT. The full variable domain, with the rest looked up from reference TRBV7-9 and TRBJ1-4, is DTGVSQNPRHKITKRGQNVTFRCDPISEHNRLYWYRQTLGQGPEFLTYFQNEAQLEKSRLLSDRFSAERPKGSFSTLEIQRTEQGDSAMYLCASSFLAASLFFGSGTQLSVL.

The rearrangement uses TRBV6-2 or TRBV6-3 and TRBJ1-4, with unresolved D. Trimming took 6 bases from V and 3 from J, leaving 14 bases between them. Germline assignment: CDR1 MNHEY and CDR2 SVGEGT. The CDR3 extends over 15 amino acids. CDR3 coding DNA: TGTGCCAGCAGCCACTTAGTCGCGGCTAATGAAAAACTGTTTTTT. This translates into CASSHLVAANEKLFF.

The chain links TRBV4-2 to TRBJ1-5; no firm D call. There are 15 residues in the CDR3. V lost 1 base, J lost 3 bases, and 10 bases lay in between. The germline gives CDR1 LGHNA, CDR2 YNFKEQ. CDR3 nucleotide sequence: TGTGCCAGCAGCCAAGGGCGCCAGGACAATCAGCCCCAGCATTTT. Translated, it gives CASSQGRQDNQPQHF.

This CDR3 is CSVSRTGTRTEAFF. In nucleotides, the CDR3 is TGCAGCGTTTCCCGGACAGGTACGCGGACTGAAGCTTTCTTT. V usage is TRBV29-1 and J usage is TRBJ1-1; 7 nucleotides match TRBD1. This CDR3 is 14 amino acids long. V dropped 5 bases and J dropped 5; count of bases not matched to a gene: 11. The germline V gene has CDR1 SQVTM and CDR2 ANQGSEA.

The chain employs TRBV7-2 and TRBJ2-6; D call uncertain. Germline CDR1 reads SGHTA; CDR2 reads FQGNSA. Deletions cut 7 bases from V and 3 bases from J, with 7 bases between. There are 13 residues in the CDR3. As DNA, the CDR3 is TGTGCCAGCACCACTGGTGGGGCCAACGTCCTGACTTTC. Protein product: CASTTGGANVLTF. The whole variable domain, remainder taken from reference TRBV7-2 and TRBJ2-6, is GAGVSQSPSNKVTEKGKDVELRCDPISGHTALYWYRQSLGQGLEFLIYFQGNSAPDKSGLPSDRFSAERTGGSVSTLTIQRTQQEDSAVYLCASTTGGANVLTFGAGSRLTVL.

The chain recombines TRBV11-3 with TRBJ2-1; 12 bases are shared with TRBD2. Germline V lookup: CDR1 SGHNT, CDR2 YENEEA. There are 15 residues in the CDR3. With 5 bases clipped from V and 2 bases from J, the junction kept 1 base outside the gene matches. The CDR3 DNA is TGTGCCAGCAGCAGGACTAGCGGGACCTACAATGAGCAGTTCTTC. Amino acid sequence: CASSRTSGTYNEQFF.